These 14 T cell receptor beta chains were all obtained from the same sample, sequenced in a study of identical twins. TCRdb passed the 5' RACE reads through MiXCR, listing each CDR3 protein once. The sample gives about 290,000 distinct CDR3 sequences, roughly 10% of which show up once; around 7.1% is in the top ten. Separately, the same data were catalogued under a study of yellow fever vaccine responses in identical twins.

Sequenced material: CD8+ T cells sorted from blood. The receptors here all came from a woman aged 18 to 35 in good health.

The chain couples TRBV20-1 to TRBJ2-7, with D possibly matching TRBD2 (5 bases). CDR3 length: 13 residues. V was cut by 6 bases and J by 1 base, with 13 bases left in between. Germline V gene lookup returns CDR1 DFQATT and CDR2 SNEGSKA (reference sequence). CDR3 bases: TGCAGTGCCGGCGTCGGGGAGTCCTACGAGCAGTACTTC. Residues: CSAGVGESYEQYF.

The sample holds a few counts of this clonotype. The chain is built from TRBV3-1 and TRBJ1-2; D is unclear. Germline V gene data show CDR1 as LGHDT and CDR2 as YNNKEL (reference sequence). This CDR3 is 14 amino acids long. V lost 3 bases and J lost 1, with 9 bases in between. The CDR3 sequence: CASSHAYYNYGYTF. In DNA form, the CDR3 reads TGTGCCAGCAGCCACGCCTATTATAACTATGGCTACACCTTC.

This clonotype was counted ten times or more. The V call is TRBV7-2, the J call TRBJ2-1; D gene uncertain. In germline, CDR1 is SGHTA, CDR2 FQGNSA. V was pared by 5 bases and J by 9 bases, with 8 bases between. The CDR3 sequence is 11 residues long. The chain's CDR3 is CASSPSAEQFF. The CDR3 DNA is TGTGCCAGCAGCCCCTCGGCTGAGCAGTTCTTC.

V and J are TRBV11-2 and TRBJ2-7; the D is unclear. The V and J ends lost 7 bases and 2 bases respectively, with 12 bases between them. The CDR3 is 13 amino acids. CDR1 and CDR2 (germline): SGHAT, FQNNGV. The CDR3 reads CASTSGQTYEQYF. DNA for the CDR3: TGTGCCAGCACCTCCGGCCAAACCTACGAGCAGTACTTC.

This clonotype was counted ten times or more. V usage is TRBV12-3 or TRBV12-4 and J usage is TRBJ2-3; 9 nucleotides align to TRBD2. V was pared by 7 bases and J by 4 bases, with 9 bases of the junction left unmatched. This CDR3 is built from 15 residues. CDR3 coding DNA: TGTGCCAGCAAGGAGAGGACTAGCGTCCCAGATACGCAGTATTTT. Protein sequence: CASKERTSVPDTQYF.

This clonotype was seen a few times. This chain links TRBV7-6 with TRBJ2-5, with D perhaps TRBD1 (6 bases). The germline V and J ends were trimmed by 0 bases and 0 bases, with 26 bases remaining between them. The germline V gene has CDR1 SGHVS and CDR2 FNYEAQ. The CDR3 covers 21 residues. The CDR3 nucleotides are TGTGCCAGCAGCTTAGCCCAGGGGACATTGCCACAGACTAAGTACCAAGAGACCCAGTACTTC. Amino acid sequence: CASSLAQGTLPQTKYQETQYF.

This clonotype was counted ten times or more. The chain recombines TRBV12-3 or TRBV12-4 with TRBJ2-1, with 9 bases that match TRBD2. The J segment lost 1 base and the V segment lost 7 bases, leaving 14 bases of the junction unmatched. The CDR3 covers 18 residues. CDR3 sequence (DNA): TGTGCCAGCACCGTCACTAGCGGGCCTCGAAGGTCCTACAATGAGCAGTTCTTC. Its protein product is CASTVTSGPRRSYNEQFF.

V is TRBV7-3 and J is TRBJ2-3; a weak D match, TRBD2 (6 bases). The CDR3 runs 14 residues. V gave up 5 bases and J gave up 1 base, with 10 bases separating them. From germline, CDR1 is SGHTA and CDR2 FQGTGA. CDR3 in DNA: TGTGCCAGCAGCCACGGCGGGGGCACAGATACGCAGTATTTT. Translated: CASSHGGGTDTQYF.

The sample holds many counts of this clonotype. This chain links TRBV4-3 with TRBJ2-7, with 16 bases fitting TRBD2. Germline CDR1 reads LGHNA; CDR2 reads YSLEER. V lost 8 bases, J lost 6 bases, and 7 bases stayed unmatched. The CDR3 is made up of 15 amino acids. The CDR3 nucleotides read TGCGCCAGCGAGGTGGGACTAGCGGGAGGGGGCGAGCAGTACTTC. Protein product: CASEVGLAGGGEQYF.

This clonotype was observed many times. The chain couples TRBV3-1 to TRBJ1-6; D is uncertain. The germline CDR1 and CDR2 sequences are LGHDT and YNNKEL (reference sequence). CDR3 length: 16 residues. Trimming pared 4 bases from V and 0 bases from J, leaving 10 bases between. CDR3 amino acids: CASSPFMSSYNSPLHF. In nucleotides, the CDR3 is TGTGCCAGCAGCCCCTTCATGAGCTCCTATAATTCACCCCTCCACTTT.

This clonotype was found a few times. V gene TRBV2 combines with J gene TRBJ2-3, with 16 bases lining up with TRBD2. The germline CDR1 and CDR2 sequences are SNHLY and FYNNEI. The CDR3 has 20 amino acids. The junction had 14 bases not matched to a gene; V was cut back by 5 bases and J by 3 bases. CDR3 protein: CASSHDSGTSGGAGTDTQYF. CDR3 in DNA: TGTGCCAGCAGTCACGATTCCGGGACTAGCGGGGGGGCCGGGACAGATACGCAGTATTTT.

This chain joins TRBV20-1 and TRBJ1-2; possible D gene TRBD1, 6 bases. CDR1 and CDR2 (germline): DFQATT, SNEGSKA (reference sequence). V lost 2 bases to trimming and J lost 3 bases, with 10 bases between them. CDR3 size: 13 residues. In DNA, the CDR3 is TGCAGTGCTAGAAACAGGGAGGACTATGGCTACACCTTC. Amino acid sequence: CSARNREDYGYTF.

This rearrangement joins TRBV10-2 to TRBJ2-5, with TRBD1 matching over 8 bases. The CDR3 has 16 residues. The V gene end was trimmed by 6 bases and the J gene end by 4 bases; junction bases not matched to a gene: 13. Germline-derived CDR1 and CDR2 are WSHSY and SAAADI. The CDR3 DNA reads TGCGCCAGCAGCCGAAAGGACAGGGATAGGGGAGAGACCCAGTACTTC. Its protein product is CASSRKDRDRGETQYF.

At least ten counts were recorded for this clonotype. J is TRBJ1-5 and V is TRBV12-3 or TRBV12-4; no clear D gene. The CDR3 consists of 12 residues. V lost 1 base and J 5 bases, leaving 3 bases between the germline ends. CDR3 sequence (DNA): TGTGCCAGCAGTTTAGAGGATCAGCCCCAGCATTTT. Amino acid sequence: CASSLEDQPQHF.